The 27 T cell receptor beta chains presented below share a single source sample, sequenced in a study of post-analysis software for immune sequencing data. The study, taken as a whole, reports: Controls had lower frequencies than patients of about 5 TRBV segments, which included TRBV5-6, TRBV5-1 and TRBV20-1.

Libraries were made from TCR beta cDNA, and they carried unique molecular identifiers. TCRdb re-analysed the PCR reads in MiXCR, keeping a single row per CDR3 protein. The sample carries about 680,000 distinct CDR3 sequences, 55% to 60% recorded once. No antigen has been assigned to these receptors. The sequencing input was blood. All receptors come from a girl aged 2-10 years with multiple sclerosis.

This rearrangement joins TRBV2 to TRBJ2-4; no clear D. TRBJ2-7 explains the end of the DNA better; the J call may be wrong. Germline V gene data show CDR1 as SNHLY and CDR2 as FYNNEI. This CDR3 spans 11 amino acids. The CDR3 region is CASMQSYEQYF. DNA for the CDR3: TGTGCCAGCATGCAGTCCTACGAGCAGTACTTC.

The chain employs TRBV2 and TRBJ2-5, with 9 bases matching TRBD2. The CDR3 is made up of 15 amino acids. Germline V gene sequence: CDR1 SNHLY, CDR2 FYNNEI. The J segment lost 1 base and the V segment lost 3 bases, leaving 3 bases of the junction unmatched. CDR3 sequence: CASSDGGGAQETQYF. The CDR3 coding sequence is TGTGCCAGCAGTGACGGCGGGGGGGCCCAAGAGACCCAGTACTTC. Full variable domain (remainder filled in from reference TRBV2 and TRBJ2-5): EPEVTQTPSHQVTQMGQEVILRCVPISNHLYFYWYRQILGQKVEFLVSFYNNEISEKSEIFDDQFSVERPDGSNFTLKIRSTKLEDSAMYFCASSDGGGAQETQYFGPGTRLLVL.

The chain combines TRBV5-1 with TRBJ2-7; D is perhaps TRBD2 (6 bases). The last part of the DNA fits TRBJ2-5 better; the J call may be wrong. The CDR3 runs 15 residues. CDR1 is SGHRS and CDR2 is YFSETQ in the germline V gene. This CDR3 reads CASSSGNGRGETQYF. In nucleotides, the CDR3 is TGCGCCAGCAGCTCCGGCAACGGGAGAGGGGAGACCCAGTACTTC.

The chain recombines TRBV5-1 with TRBJ1-1; a possible D gene is TRBD1 (6 bases). Germline V CDR1 and CDR2: SGHRS, YFSETQ. This CDR3 is 15 amino acids long. Trimming pared 0 bases from V and 2 bases from J, leaving 11 bases between. The chain's CDR3 is CASSLEGGGNTEAFF. The CDR3 nucleotides are TGCGCCAGCAGCTTGGAGGGGGGGGGCAACACTGAAGCTTTCTTT.

The chain combines TRBV5-1 with TRBJ2-3; 9 positions agree with TRBD2. Unmatched junction bases numbered 9, after V lost 1 base and J lost 0 bases. This CDR3 has 18 amino acids. Germline loops: CDR1 SGHRS, CDR2 YFSETQ. In nucleotides, the CDR3 is TGCGCCAGCAGCTTGTTGTTACTAGCGGGTTCCAGCACAGATACGCAGTATTTT. Protein sequence: CASSLLLLAGSSTDTQYF.

The chain has TRBV5-8 and TRBJ1-5, with D unresolved. CDR1 is SGHTS, CDR2 YDEGEE, per germline. The length of the CDR3 is 15 residues. Deletions cut 4 bases from V and 2 bases from J, with 13 bases between. The CDR3 DNA is TGTGCCAGCAGCGCCGTCCGAATCGGCAATCAGCCCCAGCATTTT. This gives the protein CASSAVRIGNQPQHF. Full variable domain (remainder filled in from reference TRBV5-8 and TRBJ1-5): EAGVTQSPTHLIKTRGQQATLRCSPISGHTSVYWYQQALGLGLQFLLWYDEGEERNRGNFPPRFSGRQFPNYSSELNVNALELEDSALYLCASSAVRIGNQPQHFGDGTRLSIL.

This clonotype was seen a few times. V gene TRBV6-2 or TRBV6-3 combines with J gene TRBJ1-2; D is unclear. CDR3 length: 13 amino acids. Germline V CDR1 and CDR2: MNHEY, SVGEGT. V lost 7 bases and J 6 bases, leaving 15 bases between the germline ends. CDR3 in DNA: TGTGCCAGCAACCAAGGAACGGTTAATGGCTACACCTTC. This encodes CASNQGTVNGYTF.

The sample holds a few counts of this clonotype. The chain joins TRBV2 to TRBJ2-1, with TRBD1 as a possible D gene (8 bases). Germline CDR1 is SNHLY and CDR2 is FYNNEI. The CDR3 sequence is 12 residues long. V lost 9 bases and J 6 bases, leaving 12 bases between the germline ends. Here the CDR3 DNA reads TGTGCCAGACAGGGGGGGTCCAATGAGCAGTTCTTC. The encoded protein is CARQGGSNEQFF. Drawing the rest from reference TRBV2 and TRBJ2-1, the complete variable domain is EPEVTQTPSHQVTQMGQEVILRCVPISNHLYFYWYRQILGQKVEFLVSFYNNEISEKSEIFDDQFSVERPDGSNFTLKIRSTKLEDSAMYFCARQGGSNEQFFGPGTRLTVL.

This clonotype was seen only a few times. The chain couples TRBV5-5 to TRBJ2-5; unclear D gene. The CDR3 has 16 amino acids. Germline CDR1 is SGHKS and CDR2 is YYEKEE (reference sequence). Deletions cut 0 bases from V and 2 bases from J, with 14 bases between. The CDR3: CASSLALRRSQETQYF. The CDR3 bases are TGTGCCAGCAGCTTGGCCTTGCGGCGGTCTCAAGAGACCCAGTACTTC.

The chain couples TRBV18 to TRBJ1-2, with D tentatively TRBD1 (6 bases). Germline loops: CDR1 KGHSH, CDR2 LQKENI. V lost 1 base, J lost 6 bases, and 9 bases lay in between. The CDR3 covers 13 residues. The CDR3 sequence is CASSPQGQHGYTF. The DNA for the CDR3 is TGTGCCAGCTCACCACAGGGACAACATGGCTACACCTTC.

The J gene is TRBJ2-5, the V gene TRBV6-5; 7 positions match TRBD1. Germline trimming cut 4 bases from V and 3 bases from J; bases unmatched to any gene: 8. This CDR3 spans 15 amino acids. Germline V CDR1 and CDR2: MNHEY, SVGAGI. CDR3 DNA: TGTGCCAGCAGTTCTTCTTGGGACAGAGAAGAGACCCAGTACTTC. Protein: CASSSSWDREETQYF.

The gene calls are TRBV5-1 and TRBJ2-3; TRBD2 agrees at 9 bases. V lost 4 bases to trimming and J lost 2 bases; unmatched junction nucleotides: 8. This CDR3 spans 16 amino acids. CDR1 and CDR2 (germline): SGHRS, YFSETQ. CDR3 amino acids: CASSRGSGGNTDTQYF. DNA for the CDR3: TGCGCCAGCAGCAGGGGTAGCGGGGGCAACACAGATACGCAGTATTTT.

The rearrangement links TRBV6-1 to TRBJ2-1; TRBD2 aligns across 9 bases. The length of the CDR3 is 13 residues. Trimming cost V 8 bases and J 10 bases; bases outside gene matches: 9. The V gene's germline CDR1 is MNHNS and CDR2 SASEGT. The CDR3 nucleotides are TGTGCCAGCGGGGGGGCTAGCGGGATGGAGCAGTTCTTC. Amino acid sequence: CASGGASGMEQFF.

This clonotype showed up just a few times. This chain connects TRBV20-1 to TRBJ2-1; 12 bases map to TRBD2. The CDR3 is 15 residues long. Germline V gives CDR1 DFQATT, CDR2 SNEGSKA (reference sequence). Unmatched junction bases numbered 4, after V lost 3 bases and J lost 4 bases. CDR3 loop: CSASPGTSGYNEQFF. The CDR3 bases are TGCAGTGCTAGTCCCGGGACTAGCGGGTACAATGAGCAGTTCTTC.

V gene TRBV10-3 combines with J gene TRBJ2-3; perhaps TRBD2 as D (5 bases). CDR3 size: 15 residues. The V and J ends lost 2 bases and 5 bases respectively, with 14 bases between them. Germline CDR1 and CDR2: ENHRY and SYGVKD. CDR3 residues: CAISEGRAGKDTQYF. In nucleotides, the CDR3 is TGTGCCATCAGTGAGGGTCGCGCGGGCAAAGATACGCAGTATTTT.

This rearrangement joins TRBV4-2 to TRBJ1-1, with 8 positions matching TRBD1. Losses at the gene ends were 2 bases for V and 4 bases for J; bases not matched to a gene: 6. The CDR3 covers 15 residues. Germline values: CDR1 LGHNA, CDR2 YNFKEQ. The DNA for the CDR3 is TGTGCCAGCAGCCAAACCCAGGGGGCAGGCACTGAAGCTTTCTTT. This gives the protein CASSQTQGAGTEAFF.

This chain joins TRBV29-1 and TRBJ1-1, with D maybe TRBD1 (6 bases). V was cut by 4 bases and J by 7 bases, with 13 bases left in between. Germline CDR1 reads SQVTM; CDR2 reads ANQGSEA. This CDR3 is built from 12 residues. This CDR3 reads CSVGGRGDEAFF. In nucleotides, the CDR3 is TGCAGCGTTGGGGGGCGCGGAGATGAAGCTTTCTTT.

The chain uses TRBV10-3 and TRBJ1-2, with TRBD1 as a possible D gene (6 bases). V shed 6 bases and J shed 12 bases, with 14 bases lying between them. The length of the CDR3 is 11 residues. The germline gives CDR1 ENHRY, CDR2 SYGVKD. The CDR3 sequence: CAIREDSKDTF. The CDR3 nucleotides are TGTGCCATCAGGGAGGACAGTAAGGACACCTTC.

This chain joins TRBV29-1 and TRBJ2-2, with D perhaps assigned TRBD1 or TRBD2 (6 bases each). The V end lost 3 bases, the J end lost 4 bases, and 12 bases lay between the germline ends. The CDR3 covers 14 residues. In germline, CDR1 is SQVTM, CDR2 ANQGSEA. CDR3 DNA sequence: TGCAGCGTTGACCGGGGGCTTGGCACCGGGGAGCTGTTTTTT. Translating gives CSVDRGLGTGELFF.

The gene calls are TRBV27 and TRBJ1-2; D unresolved. The CDR3 loop spans 14 amino acids. CDR1 and CDR2 from the germline V gene are MNHEY and SMNVEV (reference sequence). Between the trimmed V and J ends, which lost 5 bases and 4 bases, there was a span of 14 bases. The CDR3 here is CASSPLDRTYGYTF. CDR3 coding DNA: TGTGCCAGCAGTCCCCTCGATAGGACCTATGGCTACACCTTC.

This clonotype turned up a few times. This rearrangement joins TRBV25-1 to TRBJ2-5; D uncertain. The V gene's germline CDR1 is MGHDK and CDR2 SYGVNS. Trimming cost V 4 bases and J 5 bases, with 8 bases left between them. The CDR3 is 12 residues long. The CDR3 bases are TGTGCCAGCAGTGCCCAGGTGGAGACCCAGTACTTC. The encoded protein is CASSAQVETQYF.

As DNA, the CDR3 is TGTGCCAGCAGCTTCCGTCCAGCGGGAGTTCTTGAGCAGTTCTTC. Translating it yields CASSFRPAGVLEQFF. J is TRBJ2-1 and V is TRBV5-5, with TRBD2 matching over 8 bases. The CDR3 is 15 residues long. Germline V gene data show CDR1 as SGHKS and CDR2 as YYEKEE (reference sequence). Trimming at V came to 2 bases and at J to 9 bases, leaving 10 bases not matched to a gene.

The chain couples TRBV29-1 to TRBJ2-1; D is perhaps TRBD2 (5 bases). This CDR3 is built from 13 residues. CDR1 SQVTM and CDR2 ANQGSEA come from the germline V gene. V was trimmed by 7 bases and J by 6 bases, leaving 16 bases between them. DNA for the CDR3: TGCAGCGCCGAGCGGACCACCCTCAATGAGCAGTTCTTC. Translating gives CSAERTTLNEQFF.

The J gene is TRBJ2-3, the V gene TRBV6-4, with D possibly called TRBD1 or TRBD2 (5 bases each). The CDR3 totals 17 residues. Trimming left V 6 bases short and J 6 bases short, with 25 bases between. Germline V gene sequence: CDR1 MRHNA, CDR2 SNTAGT. CDR3 DNA: TGTGCCAGCAGCGGTGGGCACGGGATTGAGGGGCGCGATACGCAGTATTTT. Amino acid sequence: CASSGGHGIEGRDTQYF.

CDR3 nucleotides: TGCAGTGCTAGTACAGGTATTGCCTACGAGCAGTACTTC. Translated: CSASTGIAYEQYF. V is TRBV20-1 and J is TRBJ2-7; D perhaps matches TRBD1 (5 bases). Per the germline V gene, CDR1 is DFQATT and CDR2 is SNEGSKA (reference sequence). With 3 bases removed from V and 2 bases from J, the gap between germline ends came to 11 bases. This CDR3 is built from 13 residues.

This clonotype was seen repeatedly, ten times or more. With a much larger clone just one base away, this may be a read error. V and J are TRBV29-1 and TRBJ2-1; TRBD1 agrees at 9 bases. The ends lost 0 bases at V and 8 bases at J; junction bases unmatched: 5. This CDR3 has 14 residues. Germline lookup yields CDR1 SQVTM and CDR2 ANQGSEA. CDR3 protein: CSVEDGQGCDEQFF. The CDR3 DNA reads as TGCAGCGTTGAAGACGGACAGGGGTGCGATGAGCAGTTCTTC.

V and J are TRBV5-1 and TRBJ2-3, with 8 bases lining up with TRBD2. Per the germline V gene, CDR1 is SGHRS and CDR2 is YFSETQ. This CDR3 comprises 16 residues. V gave up 4 bases and J gave up 1 base; unmatched junction bases: 8. CDR3 nucleotide sequence: TGCGCCAGCAGCCCGGCGCCAGCGGGGGGCACAGATACGCAGTATTTT. The encoded protein is CASSPAPAGGTDTQYF.